This note documents a single TCR beta chain sequence. No cognate antigen has been identified for it. Per-base quality was not reported, and no clone a single base away is much larger than it. The data are from a study of cytomegalovirus exposure and HLA in healthy donors (dated by TCRdb to about 2017). With regard to the full study: In an earlier analysis of under 750 of the donors, 276 Gb of sequence data and approximately 120 million unique TCR beta sequences from about 179 million T cells were reported. An early release that covered 500 to 800 HLA-typed donors contained 300 to 350 gigabases of sequencing data and 75 million to 100 million unique TCR sequences. Of the 300 to 400 genotyped donors, approximately 80% fell in the genetic ancestry cluster associated with self-reported Caucasian donors. The study aimed to test whether signatures of past pathogen exposure could be identified by cataloging public T cell receptors. The study profiled the T cell repertoires of under 700 subjects by immunosequencing and related them to cytomegalovirus serostatus. Besides the first cohort of hundreds of subjects, a separate validation cohort made up of 120 different subjects was used. To predict cytomegalovirus infection status, the study combined high-throughput TCR immunosequencing, statistical association of individual TCRs with disease status, and machine learning. A later analysis re-examined previously published TCR beta repertoires from about 700 donors and added high-resolution HLA genotyping to investigate patterns of TCR occurrence. Rather than drawing on any new phenotypic data, the later analysis identified candidate immune exposures from TCR beta sequences and the way those sequences occurred across donors. To decide whether each TCR beta V gene segment behaved as functional or pseudogenic, an earlier analysis of approximately 620 of the donors relied on high-throughput TCR beta sequencing. Alongside the repertoire data, information on donor age, sex, ethnicity and CMV serostatus was compiled. A later genetic analysis took genome-wide SNP genotypes for 398 of the 666 donors and used that subset as a discovery cohort. All discovery cohort repertoires had been generated using a single sequencing platform. Class I and class II HLA loci were covered by the typing at four-digit resolution. The number of donors typed differed by locus, with roughly 629-640 for A, B, C, DRB1 and DQB1, more than 500 for DQA1, 600 to 610 for DPA1, and about 450 for DPB1. Roughly five DR-DQ haplotypes were handled as single units for association and clustering, since linkage in the cohort was strong. On average, 235,054 unique TCR beta nucleotide sequences were sequenced per donor among more than 350 genotyped donors of the cohort, with roughly 18% of those sequences being non-productive.

Including cysteine and phenylalanine, the CDR3 has 15 amino acids. Only the CDR3 DNA is retained, 45 bases long and in frame from the first base. The germline V gene sets CDR1 to SGHDT and CDR2 to YYEEEE. V is pared back by 4 bases and J by 2 bases, with 16 bases lying between the germline termini. Overall results and qualifications from the work: In vitro tests confirmed that a few of the cytomegalovirus-associated TCR beta chains recognize cytomegalovirus antigens. Because counts were too low, some 17 rarely observed V segments, including chromosome 9 orphons, were left out of the earlier analysis of 587 of the donors. The cohort was sequenced for TCR beta chains only, and without alpha or paired-chain data the features that could be detected were limited. When HLA alleles, especially DR and DQ, strongly co-occurred, attributing TCR associations to individual alleles was difficult. V-gene and J-gene trimming of TCR beta chains was associated with a missense DCLRE1C variant in a later genetic analysis, and the association was replicated in an independent cohort. The study gave a list of 150 to 200 TCR beta chains associated with cytomegalovirus. The presence/absence analyses assumed that sequencing depth was roughly uniform across donors, and that assumption may not be true. Correlated functional status among segregating V segments might be attributable to linkage disequilibrium, but an unknown experimental factor could not be ruled out. The 87-base-pair reads could not distinguish some IMGT-functional V segments, including TRBV6-2 and TRBV6-3, so those segments were excluded. Because HLA typing was missing for some donors at each locus, association tests included only the typed subset. Most TCR sequences were seen in very few donors, while some public TCRs were found in many individuals. In an earlier analysis of under 600 of the donors, most TCR beta V segments were observed in productive rearrangements about 90% or about 30% of the time, broadly matching IMGT annotations. Cytomegalovirus status was reported to be diagnosed by the classifier with high specificity and sensitivity in both the original and validation cohorts. A further reported finding was that TCR beta sequences accurately predicted the HLA-A and HLA-B alleles for most subjects in the first cohort. According to the authors, the approach could potentially be generalized to other disease states and immunological phenotypes. CMV serostatus was the only immune exposure information available for the cohort. Compared with the roughly 700-donor mean, donors in an Asian-associated ancestry cluster had fewer N-insertions in productive TCRs, according to a later genetic analysis. Compared with equally common non-associated chains, HLA-associated TCR beta chains in a later analysis were more clonally expanded and had lower generation probabilities. A cluster of highly shared sequence variants was judged likely to be a technical artifact of the sequencing pipeline. A later analysis found that TCR association rates varied across HLA loci, with DRB1 alleles showing the most associated TCRs and HLA-C alleles the fewest. Specific HLA alleles were associated with 15,000 to 20,000 TCR beta sequences at a false discovery rate of 0.05 in a later analysis. In a later analysis, most CMV-associated TCR beta chains were found to appear HLA-restricted, with HLA associations seemingly driven largely by CMV exposure. In a later analysis, several top co-occurrence clusters were reported to appear linked to parvovirus B19, influenza, CMV and Epstein-Barr virus.

The receptor library was made with the immunoSEQ multiplex PCR assay. For the multiplex PCR, a mixture combining 60 forward primers for TCR Vbeta segments and 13 reverse primers for TCR Jbeta segments was used. Amplification of the CDR3 region of rearranged TCR beta genes was performed with a multiplex PCR assay on genomic DNA. On the Illumina HiSeq System, the amplified TCR beta libraries were sequenced as 87-base-pair reads. The original methods were these. Across the roughly 600 repertoires, a later analysis counted 80 million or so unique TCR beta chains, around 10 million of which were shared by at least two donors. Raw reads were error-corrected and collapsed into unique sequences by a nearest-neighbor algorithm in which closely related sequences were merged to remove PCR and sequencing errors. CDR3 sequences were aligned to IMGT reference sequences to assign V, D and J gene segments. For a sequence to be retained, at least a six-nucleotide match to both a V gene segment and a J gene segment was required. A rearrangement was called productive if the CDR3 had no stop codons and remained in frame with V and J, and every other rearrangement was called non-productive. Following IMGT convention, CDR3 was defined as the stretch from the second conserved V-encoded cysteine to the conserved J-encoded phenylalanine. The earlier analysis of 550 to 650 of the donors excluded any sequence lacking an unambiguous match to a single V gene segment. An earlier analysis of just under 600 of the donors called V segments functional above 56.7% productive rearrangements and segregating when the between-donor standard deviation exceeded 5%. A statistical classification framework was built to diagnose cytomegalovirus status from the catalog of TCR beta chain sequences. A later analysis assigned V and J genes by comparing TCR nucleotide sequences with IMGT/GENE-DB human TR gene sequences. A later analysis assigned CDR3 sequences and most-parsimonious VDJ recombination scenarios with the TCRdist pipeline. In a later analysis, each TCR beta chain was defined by its CDR3 amino acid sequence together with its V-gene family, and reads without a unique V-gene family were excluded. A later analysis removed 450 to 600 highly shared, low-generation-probability nucleotide sequences to deal with suspected cross-contamination and a sequencing artifact. For each public chain, a later analysis derived a clonal expansion index from normalized ranks of inferred template counts within each repertoire. A later analysis computed generation probabilities with a VDJ recombination model fitted to out-of-frame rearrangements, and checked the results against IGoR. In a later analysis, TCR-TCR, TCR-HLA and TCR-CMV co-occurrence was scored with hypergeometric tests, and a repertoire-size bias correction was applied to TCR pairs. A later analysis estimated false discovery rates by permuting HLA or CMV assignments 20 times. A later analysis grouped co-occurring TCRs with DBSCAN, adding TCRdist sequence similarity when clustering within HLA-allele-positive subsets. Co-occurrence clustering excluded repertoires with fewer than 30,000 or more than 120,000 public chains, plus five with anomalous nucleotide sharing. TCRdb's version of the immuneACCESS table is confined to in-frame rearrangements and falls short of the full clone set. An unresolved V gene accounts for under half of the shortfall where checked; the remainder is of unknown origin. V and J calls and clone size come straight from that table; D and trimming were deduced from the DNA. This sample lists more than 150,000 clones; roughly 82% were detected once. Approximately 1.2% of the sample is held by the ten biggest clonotypes.

The cohort was made up of hundreds of healthy bone marrow donors. At the time of sampling, every cohort member was nominally healthy, though immune exposures that went unrecorded were likely present. The donor was CMV seropositive and belonged to the group of about 290 seropositive cohort members. A peripheral blood sample was provided by each donor, and peripheral blood mononuclear cells were used for TCR beta sequencing. Genomic DNA extraction from the blood cell samples was performed with the Qiagen DNeasy Blood Extraction Kit. The chain uses TRBV5-6 and TRBJ2-7, and possibly TRBD1, on 6 matching bases. Sample: PBMCs. This receptor was identified in a girl aged 2-10 years in good health and CMV-seropositive. In nucleotides, the sequence is TGTGCCAGCAGCGACGGACAGAACCTTGCCTACGAGCAGTACTTC. Translated, this is CASSDGQNLAYEQYF.